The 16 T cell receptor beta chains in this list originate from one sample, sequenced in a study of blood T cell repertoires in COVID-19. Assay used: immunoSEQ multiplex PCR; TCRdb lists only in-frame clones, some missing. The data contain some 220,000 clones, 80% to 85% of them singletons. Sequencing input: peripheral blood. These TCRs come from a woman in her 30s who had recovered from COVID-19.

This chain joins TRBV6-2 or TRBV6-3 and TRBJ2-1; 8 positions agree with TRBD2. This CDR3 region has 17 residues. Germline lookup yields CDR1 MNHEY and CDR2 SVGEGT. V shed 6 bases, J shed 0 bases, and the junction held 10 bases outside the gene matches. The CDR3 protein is CASSPRLALSSYNEQFF. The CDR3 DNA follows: TGTGCCAGCAGCCCTAGACTAGCGTTAAGCTCCTACAATGAGCAGTTCTTC.

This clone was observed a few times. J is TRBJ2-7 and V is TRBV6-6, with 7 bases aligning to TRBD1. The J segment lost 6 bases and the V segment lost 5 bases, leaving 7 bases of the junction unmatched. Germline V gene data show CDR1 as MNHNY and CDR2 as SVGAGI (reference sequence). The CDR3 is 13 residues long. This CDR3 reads CASSTTGIGEQYF. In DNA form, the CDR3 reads TGTGCCAGCAGTACGACAGGGATTGGCGAGCAGTACTTC.

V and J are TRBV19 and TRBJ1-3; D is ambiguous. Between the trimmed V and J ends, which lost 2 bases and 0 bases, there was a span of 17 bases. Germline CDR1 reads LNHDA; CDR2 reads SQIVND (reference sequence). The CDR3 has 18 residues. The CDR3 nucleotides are TGTGCCAGTAGTATATGGTTTTGGTTGAGATACTCTGGAAACACCATATATTTT. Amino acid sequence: CASSIWFWLRYSGNTIYF.

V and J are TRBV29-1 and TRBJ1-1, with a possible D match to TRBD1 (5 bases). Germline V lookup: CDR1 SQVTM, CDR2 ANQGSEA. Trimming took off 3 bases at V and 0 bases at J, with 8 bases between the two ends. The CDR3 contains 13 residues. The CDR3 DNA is TGCAGCGTTGAGCAGGGTATGAACACTGAAGCTTTCTTT. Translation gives CSVEQGMNTEAFF.

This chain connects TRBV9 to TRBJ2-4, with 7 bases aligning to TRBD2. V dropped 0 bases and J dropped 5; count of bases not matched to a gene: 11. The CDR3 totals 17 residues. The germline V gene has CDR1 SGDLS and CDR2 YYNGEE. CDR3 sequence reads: CASSVVSSGEGENIQYF. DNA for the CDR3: TGTGCCAGCAGCGTAGTTTCTTCCGGGGAGGGAGAAAACATTCAGTACTTC.

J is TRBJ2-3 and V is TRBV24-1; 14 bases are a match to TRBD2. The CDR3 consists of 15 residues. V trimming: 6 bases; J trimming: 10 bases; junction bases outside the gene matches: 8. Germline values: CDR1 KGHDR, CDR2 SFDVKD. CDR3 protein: CATSSSGTSGSPQYF. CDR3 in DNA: TGTGCCACCAGTTCCTCCGGGACTAGCGGGAGCCCGCAGTATTTT.

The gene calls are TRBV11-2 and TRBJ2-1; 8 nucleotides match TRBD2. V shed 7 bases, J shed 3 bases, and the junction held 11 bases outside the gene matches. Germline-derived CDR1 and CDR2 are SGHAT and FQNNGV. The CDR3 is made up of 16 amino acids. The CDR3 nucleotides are TGTGCCAGCACCACGACCGGACTAGCCTACTACAATGAGCAGTTCTTC. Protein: CASTTTGLAYYNEQFF.

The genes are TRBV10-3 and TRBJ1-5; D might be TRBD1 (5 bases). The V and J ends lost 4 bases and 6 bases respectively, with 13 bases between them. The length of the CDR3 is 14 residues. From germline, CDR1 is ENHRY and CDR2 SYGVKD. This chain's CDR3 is CAISGLQGTQPQHF. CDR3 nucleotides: TGTGCCATCAGTGGTCTTCAGGGTACTCAGCCCCAGCATTTT.

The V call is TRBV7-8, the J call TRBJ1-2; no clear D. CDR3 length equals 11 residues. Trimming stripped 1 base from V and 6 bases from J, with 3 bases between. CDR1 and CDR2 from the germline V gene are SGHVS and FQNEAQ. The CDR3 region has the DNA TGTGCCAGCAGCTTAGTCGATGGCTACACCTTC. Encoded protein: CASSLVDGYTF. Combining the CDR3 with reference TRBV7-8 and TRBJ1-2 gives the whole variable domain GAGVSQSPRYKVAKRGQDVALRCDPISGHVSLFWYQQALGQGPEFLTYFQNEAQLDKSGLPSDRFFAERPEGSVSTLKIQRTQQEDSAVYLCASSLVDGYTFGSGTRLTVV.

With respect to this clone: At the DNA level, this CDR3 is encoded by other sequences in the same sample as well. The CDR3 reads CASSPTADNSPLHF. As DNA, the CDR3 is TGTGCCAGCTCGCCGACAGCCGATAATTCACCCCTCCACTTT. The chain employs TRBV18 and TRBJ1-6; D is possibly TRBD1 (5 bases). The CDR3 covers 14 residues. Between the trimmed V and J ends, which lost 6 bases and 5 bases, there was a span of 11 bases. Germline V lookup: CDR1 KGHSH, CDR2 LQKENI.

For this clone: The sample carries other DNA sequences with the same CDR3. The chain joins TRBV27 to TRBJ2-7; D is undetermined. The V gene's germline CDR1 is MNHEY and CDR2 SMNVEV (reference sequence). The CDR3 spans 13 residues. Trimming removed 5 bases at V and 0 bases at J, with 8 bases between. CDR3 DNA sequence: TGTGCCAGCAGTCCCGGGTCCTCCTACGAGCAGTACTTC. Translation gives CASSPGSSYEQYF.

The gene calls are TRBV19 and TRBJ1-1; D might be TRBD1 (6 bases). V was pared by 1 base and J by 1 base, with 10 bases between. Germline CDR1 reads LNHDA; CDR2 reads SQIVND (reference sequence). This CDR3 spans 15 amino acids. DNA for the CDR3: TGTGCCAGTAGTATAGCATGGACAGCGAACACTGAAGCTTTCTTT. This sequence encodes CASSIAWTANTEAFF.

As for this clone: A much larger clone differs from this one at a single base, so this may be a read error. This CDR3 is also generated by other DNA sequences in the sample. The CDR3 nucleotides read TGCGCCAGCAGCTTGAGACTAGCGGCGAACACCGGGGAGCTGTTTTTT. Translated, it gives CASSLRLAANTGELFF. The chain recombines TRBV5-1 with TRBJ2-2, with TRBD2 matching over 9 bases. The CDR3 spans 16 residues. The germline V gene encodes CDR1 SGHRS and CDR2 YFSETQ. Losses at the gene ends were 1 base for V and 0 bases for J; bases not matched to a gene: 1.

The CDR3 DNA reads as TGTGCCAGCAGCGTAGGGACTAGCGAATACACAGATACGCAGTATTTT. Its protein is CASSVGTSEYTDTQYF. The chain links TRBV9 to TRBJ2-3; 9 nucleotides match TRBD2. Germline CDR1 and CDR2: SGDLS and YYNGEE. The CDR3 has 16 residues. The ends lost 0 bases at V and 2 bases at J; junction bases unmatched: 4.

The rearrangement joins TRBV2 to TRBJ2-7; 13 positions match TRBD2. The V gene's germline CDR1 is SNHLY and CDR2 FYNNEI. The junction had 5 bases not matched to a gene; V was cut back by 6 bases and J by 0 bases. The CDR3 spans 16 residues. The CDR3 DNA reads TGTGCCAGCAGAAAACGGACTAGCGGGAGCTCCTACGAGCAGTACTTC. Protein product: CASRKRTSGSSYEQYF.

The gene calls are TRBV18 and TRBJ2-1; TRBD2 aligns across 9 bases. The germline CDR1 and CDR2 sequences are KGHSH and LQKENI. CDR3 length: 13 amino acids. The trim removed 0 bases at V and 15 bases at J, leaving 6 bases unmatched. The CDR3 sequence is CASSPPSGRYPFF. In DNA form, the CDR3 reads TGTGCCAGCTCACCACCTAGCGGGAGATACCCGTTCTTC. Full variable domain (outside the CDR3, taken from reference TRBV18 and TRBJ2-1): NAGVMQNPRHLVRRRGQEARLRCSPMKGHSHVYWYRQLPEEGLKFMVYLQKENIIDESGMPKERFSAEFPKEGPSILRIQQVVRGDSAAYFCASSPPSGRYPFFGPGTRLTVL.